This TCR beta chain was sequenced for a study of shared clonotypes between healthy human individuals. CDR1 SNHLY and CDR2 FYNNEI come from the germline V gene. This CDR3 has 14 residues. J was trimmed by 5 bases and V by 7 bases; bases with no gene match: 4. The method was immunoSEQ multiplex PCR; TCRdb's version includes in-frame clones alone and lacks a portion of them. The repertoire consists of some 2.3 million clones, with 85% to 95% occurring once and the leading ten covering 0.39%. V gene TRBV2 combines with J gene TRBJ1-6; 8 bases align to TRBD1. The sample taken for sequencing was naive CD4+ T cells from PBMCs. Subset specified: CD45RA+ positively selected. This receptor was identified in a man younger than 30 in good health. Some clones in this sample may be carry-over from other donors' samples. CDR3 sequence reads: CASTRTGNNSPLHF. Here the CDR3 DNA reads TGTGCCAGCACCCGGACAGGGAATAATTCACCCCTCCACTTT.